This TCR beta chain was captured in a study of human T cells and chemical hapten exposure. The time point denotes: pre-sensitization, week 0. Treatment indicated: therapeutic diphenylcyclopropenone sensitization with weekly scalp DPC. Whole blood, unfractionated, served as the material for total RNA extraction. Investigators collected blood before applying each patch test. Notes on the study in general: DPC sensitization did not alter TCRs above 1 in 1000 frequency.

This clonotype has only a few counts. Antigen unknown. One entry per CDR3 protein, called by TCRdb with MiXCR from the RACE reads. The sample includes fewer than 45,000 distinct CDR3 sequences, around 10% of them seen just once. Germline lookup yields CDR1 SQVTM and CDR2 ANQGSEA. V lost 4 bases to trimming and J lost 6 bases, with 16 bases between them. This CDR3 contains 13 residues. The chain carries TRBV29-1 and TRBJ2-7; D not certain. This clonotype was obtained from a woman aged 35 to 49 with alopecia areata. Some clones in this sample may be carry-over from other donors' samples. The specimen comprised whole blood, sampled in connection with sensitization to the hapten diphenylcyclopropenone (DPC). CDR3 sequence: CSVGTPTLGEQYF. The CDR3 bases are TGCAGCGTTGGCACACCTACCCTCGGCGAGCAGTACTTC.